This TCR beta chain was recovered during a study of T cells in Graves' hyperthyroidism and ophthalmopathy. Findings of the study overall: In blood, most of the thyroid clonotypes expanded above 0.001 were also present.

Template material for amplifying TCR beta CDR3 regions consisted of RNA transcripts. Carried out on the TCR CDR3, a first-round RT-PCR used the HTBI primer set. TCRdb independently ran MiXCR on the multiplex PCR reads; one entry per CDR3 protein. The sample has 300,000 or so distinct CDR3 sequences, around 16% seen once. About this clonotype: The antigen is unknown.

CDR1 is ENHRY and CDR2 is SYGVKD in the germline V gene. This CDR3 region has 13 residues. V lost 7 bases, J lost 5 bases, and 8 bases stayed unmatched. This chain links TRBV10-3 with TRBJ2-7, with 7 bases aligning to TRBD2. The sequence was collected from a young man with Graves' hyperthyroidism. Sequenced input: blood. Here the CDR3 reads CAITPQRDNEQYF. In nucleotides, the CDR3 is TGTGCCATCACTCCCCAGCGGGATAACGAGCAGTACTTC.